The 32 T cell receptor beta chains reported below all come from one sample, sequenced in a study of yellow fever vaccine responses in identical twins (dated by TCRdb to between 2018 and 2020). Libraries were constructed by RT-PCR. Instrument used: Illumina HiSeq 2500. The raw public data were reprocessed by TCRdb itself: fastp quality trimming at Q25, MiXCR clonotype calling, in-frame beta chains only. Rows are combined by CDR3 protein, so each entry shows the most common genes and DNA. The table for this sample lists tens of thousands of distinct CDR3 sequences; about 61% of them were counted only once. The ten largest clones represent about 4.5% of the sample. This sample comprised T cells from blood (PBMCs), unsorted or a sorted subset (not recorded which), obtained before or after yellow fever vaccination (not recorded which). All receptors come from a woman aged 18-29 years who received the yellow fever vaccine. Donor details come from another sample of the same person, matched by shared clones.

This chain connects TRBV18 to TRBJ1-1; D is uncertain. Germline CDR1 KGHSH, CDR2 LQKENI. CDR3 length: 13 amino acids. Trimming stripped 4 bases from V and 3 bases from J, with 9 bases between. The CDR3 region has the DNA TGTGCCAGCTCACTCCTTGGATACACTGAAGCTTTCTTT. This encodes CASSLLGYTEAFF.

This clonotype showed up just once. V is TRBV5-5 and J is TRBJ1-5; tentatively, D is TRBD1 (5 bases). This CDR3 has 16 amino acids. Germline CDR1 reads SGHKS; CDR2 reads YYEKEE (reference sequence). V lost 0 bases and J 7 bases, leaving 17 bases between the germline ends. CDR3 in amino acids: CASSLVGQGGKQPQHF. CDR3 DNA: TGTGCCAGCAGCTTGGTTGGGCAGGGTGGGAAACAGCCCCAGCATTTT.

The sample holds a few counts of this clonotype. The V gene is TRBV11-1, the J gene TRBJ1-5, with 8 bases lining up with TRBD1. Per the germline V gene, CDR1 is SGHAT and CDR2 is FQDESV (reference sequence). The CDR3 is 16 residues long. J was trimmed by 0 bases and V by 5 bases; bases with no gene match: 6. CDR3 sequence (DNA): TGTGCCAGCAGCCCACAGACAGGGGATAGCAATCAGCCCCAGCATTTT. This sequence encodes CASSPQTGDSNQPQHF.

The V and J genes are TRBV7-9 and TRBJ2-5; the match to TRBD1 covers 8 bases. V lost 3 bases, J lost 4 bases, and 4 bases stayed unmatched. The CDR3 covers 14 residues. The germline CDR1 and CDR2 sequences are SEHNR and FQNEAQ (reference sequence). The CDR3, as DNA: TGTGCCAGCAGCTTGACAGGGGAGCGAGAGACCCAGTACTTC. Protein: CASSLTGERETQYF.

V gene TRBV20-1 combines with J gene TRBJ2-7; D uncertain. Germline-derived CDR1 and CDR2 are DFQATT and SNEGSKA (reference sequence). The CDR3 length is 11 residues. V dropped 0 bases and J dropped 2 bases, with 2 bases sitting between them. This CDR3 reads CSARDPYEQYV. CDR3 nucleotide sequence: TGCAGTGCTAGAGACCCCTACGAGCAGTACGTC.

This sequence joins TRBV11-1 and TRBJ1-6; D gene unclear. Between the trimmed V and J ends, which lost 5 bases and 9 bases, there was a span of 23 bases. Germline CDR1 is SGHAT and CDR2 is FQDESV (reference sequence). This CDR3 has 17 residues. The CDR3 nucleotides are TGTGCCAGCAGCCCACCCCTACGCAAAGGGTTGGTTTCACCCCTCCACTTT. Translating gives CASSPPLRKGLVSPLHF. Full variable domain (rest looked up from reference TRBV11-1 and TRBJ1-6): EAEVAQSPRYKITEKSQAVAFWCDPISGHATLYWYRQILGQGPELLVQFQDESVVDDSQLPKDRFSAERLKGVDSTLKIQPAELGDSAMYLCASSPPLRKGLVSPLHFGNGTRLTVT.

The J gene is TRBJ1-2, the V gene TRBV5-6; D is unresolved. The germline V gene encodes CDR1 SGHDT and CDR2 YYEEEE. Trimming stripped 0 bases from V and 4 bases from J, with 7 bases between. The CDR3 runs 13 residues. The CDR3 loop reads CASSLEPGYGYTF. The CDR3 nucleotides read TGTGCCAGCAGCTTGGAGCCAGGCTATGGCTACACCTTC. Based on the CDR3 plus reference TRBV5-6 and TRBJ1-2, the full variable domain is DAGVTQSPTHLIKTRGQQVTLRCSPKSGHDTVSWYQQALGQGPQFIFQYYEEEERQRGNFPDRFSGHQFPNYSSELNVNALLLGDSALYLCASSLEPGYGYTFGSGTRLTVV.

This clonotype was detected once. The chain combines TRBV2 with TRBJ1-2, with 11 bases fitting TRBD1. V lost 4 bases to trimming and J lost 7 bases; unmatched junction nucleotides: 8. CDR3 size: 15 residues. Germline CDR1 reads SNHLY; CDR2 reads FYNNEI. In nucleotides, the CDR3 is TGTGCCAGCAGTGCCCCTAGGGGACAGGGGGGTGGCTACACCTTC. It translates to CASSAPRGQGGGYTF.

This clonotype was observed a single time. The gene calls are TRBV15 and TRBJ2-3; 13 nucleotides line up with TRBD2. The V gene's germline CDR1 is LNHNV and CDR2 YYDKDF (reference sequence). The trim removed 6 bases at V and 2 bases at J, leaving 5 bases unmatched. There are 16 residues in the CDR3. The chain's CDR3 is CATRTSGRADTDTQYF. CDR3 in DNA: TGTGCCACCAGAACTAGCGGGAGGGCCGACACAGATACGCAGTATTTT.

The chain is built from TRBV27 and TRBJ1-2; perhaps TRBD1 as D (5 bases). Between the trimmed V and J ends, which lost 3 bases and 4 bases, there was a span of 9 bases. The V gene's germline CDR1 is MNHEY and CDR2 SMNVEV (reference sequence). This CDR3 has 13 residues. DNA of the CDR3: TGTGCCAGCAGTTTTGGAGGGGCCTATGGCTACACCTTC. It codes for CASSFGGAYGYTF.

This clonotype appeared a few times. This rearrangement joins TRBV19 to TRBJ1-5, with unresolved D. The CDR3 runs 14 residues. Germline V CDR1 and CDR2: LNHDA, SQIVND (reference sequence). V lost 6 bases and J 2 bases, leaving 11 bases between the germline ends. The CDR3 nucleotides are TGTGCCAGTAGCACCTCGATGGGCAATCAGCCCCAGCATTTT. Protein product: CASSTSMGNQPQHF.

The gene calls are TRBV18 and TRBJ2-2; TRBD2 agrees at 10 bases. Germline V gene lookup returns CDR1 KGHSH and CDR2 LQKENI. The CDR3 covers 17 residues. The V gene end was trimmed by 2 bases and the J gene end by 4 bases; junction bases not matched to a gene: 7. The DNA for the CDR3 is TGTGCCAGCTCACCATTTCTAGCGGGAGCCGGCACCGGGGAGCTGTTTTTT. Translation: CASSPFLAGAGTGELFF.

The chain joins TRBV6-1 to TRBJ2-7, with D perhaps matching TRBD2 (6 bases). Germline assignment: CDR1 MNHNS and CDR2 SASEGT. Trimming cost V 6 bases and J 3 bases, with 24 bases left between them. CDR3 length equals 17 residues. This CDR3 is CASSRGTESRSYYEQYF. The CDR3 region has the DNA TGTGCCAGCAGCCGCGGGACGGAGTCAAGGAGTTACTACGAGCAGTACTTC.

CDR3 sequence (DNA): TGTGCCAGCAGCTTCTCCCCCCGCGGGAACTCCTACGAGCAGTACTTC. Translated, it gives CASSFSPRGNSYEQYF. V is TRBV5-5 and J is TRBJ2-7; perhaps TRBD2 as D (6 bases). This CDR3 contains 16 residues. Germline V gene lookup returns CDR1 SGHKS and CDR2 YYEKEE (reference sequence). Trimming left V 2 bases short and J 0 bases short, with 15 bases between.

V gene TRBV11-3 combines with J gene TRBJ2-1; 7 bases map to TRBD2. The junction had 4 bases not matched to a gene; V was cut back by 5 bases and J by 9 bases. The CDR3 extends over 12 amino acids. From germline, CDR1 is SGHNT and CDR2 YENEEA. The CDR3 bases are TGTGCCAGCAGCAAAAGCGGGATTGAGCAGTTCTTC. Its translation is CASSKSGIEQFF.

The chain is built from TRBV10-1 and TRBJ2-3; 8 bases are a match to TRBD2. The CDR3 has 16 residues. Trimming cost V 3 bases and J 4 bases; bases outside gene matches: 9. Germline-derived CDR1 and CDR2 are WNHNN and SYGVQD (reference sequence). CDR3 in DNA: TGCGCCAGCAGTGAAGATCGGGGACTAGGCGCAGATACGCAGTATTTT. Its protein is CASSEDRGLGADTQYF.

The chain employs TRBV12-3 or TRBV12-4 and TRBJ2-1, with 8 bases fitting TRBD2. V trimming: 10 bases; J trimming: 7 bases; junction bases outside the gene matches: 9. The CDR3 has 13 residues. The CDR3 nucleotides read TGTGCCACTCAGTGGAGCGGGAGTAATGAGCAGTTCTTC. Translation: CATQWSGSNEQFF.

This clonotype came up a few times. The J gene is TRBJ1-1, the V gene TRBV20-1, with D maybe TRBD1 (6 bases). The V end was cut by 6 bases, the J end by 0 bases, with 11 bases between. Germline-derived CDR1 and CDR2 are DFQATT and SNEGSKA (reference sequence). The CDR3 runs 13 residues. CDR3 bases: TGCAGTGCCAGGACAGACATGAACACTGAAGCTTTCTTT. This codes for CSARTDMNTEAFF.

CDR3 nucleotide sequence: TGCAGCGTTGAAGGCAATTTTGAGCAGTTCTTC. Encoded protein: CSVEGNFEQFF. The chain is built from TRBV29-1 and TRBJ2-1; D gene unclear. V was clipped by 1 base and J by 9 bases, with 7 bases between them. Germline V lookup: CDR1 SQVTM, CDR2 ANQGSEA. CDR3 length equals 11 residues.

This clonotype occurred a few times. The chain is built from TRBV18 and TRBJ2-5; 9 positions match TRBD2. The CDR3 consists of 16 residues. Trimming removed 2 bases from V and 1 base from J; junction bases left unmatched: 5. The germline CDR1 and CDR2 sequences are KGHSH and LQKENI. The CDR3 bases are TGTGCCAGCTCACCAGCAGCGGGGGGCATCCAAGAGACCCAGTACTTC. Translating gives CASSPAAGGIQETQYF.

This chain links TRBV11-3 with TRBJ1-3; tentative D call: TRBD1 (6 bases). The CDR3 contains 16 residues. Germline CDR1 reads SGHNT; CDR2 reads YENEEA. V was cut by 5 bases and J by 2 bases, with 16 bases left in between. The CDR3 loop is CASSPLLHRAGNTIYF. The CDR3 DNA follows: TGTGCCAGCAGCCCCCTACTCCACAGGGCTGGAAACACCATATATTTT.

This chain connects TRBV3-1 to TRBJ2-3; TRBD2 might be the D (6 bases). Trimming took off 3 bases at V and 2 bases at J, with 12 bases between the two ends. From germline, CDR1 is LGHDT and CDR2 YNNKEL (reference sequence). The CDR3 runs to 15 residues. The CDR3 sequence: CASSQGWGVTDTQYF. The CDR3 coding sequence is TGTGCCAGCAGCCAGGGGTGGGGGGTCACAGATACGCAGTATTTT.

This clonotype was picked up a small number of times. This sequence joins TRBV23-1 and TRBJ2-7; TRBD1 agrees at 7 bases. TRBV23-1 belongs to the ORF category, with a function that is uncertain. Trimming removed 10 bases from V and 2 bases from J; junction bases left unmatched: 8. The CDR3 runs 13 residues. In nucleotides, the CDR3 is TGCGCCAACCAGGACAGGCCTGCCTACGAGCAGTACGTC. This codes for CANQDRPAYEQYV.

V and J are TRBV2 and TRBJ2-1, with 12 bases aligning to TRBD2. Unmatched junction bases numbered 0, after V lost 1 base and J lost 5 bases. This CDR3 has 15 residues. Germline V CDR1 and CDR2: SNHLY, FYNNEI. Here the CDR3 reads CASSEGTSGNNEQFF. The CDR3 bases are TGTGCCAGCAGTGAAGGGACTAGCGGGAACAATGAGCAGTTCTTC.

The chain uses TRBV18 and TRBJ2-7, with D maybe TRBD1 (6 bases). This CDR3 is built from 13 residues. The germline V gene has CDR1 KGHSH and CDR2 LQKENI. V shed 2 bases and J shed 3 bases, with 8 bases lying between them. CDR3 loop: CASSPVRGYEQYF. The CDR3, as DNA: TGTGCCAGCTCACCAGTCAGGGGCTACGAGCAGTACTTC.

V is TRBV28 and J is TRBJ2-1, with D maybe TRBD2 (7 bases). Trimming stripped 4 bases from V and 7 bases from J, with 17 bases between. CDR1 and CDR2 from the germline V gene are MDHEN and SYDVKM. CDR3 length: 15 amino acids. CDR3 in amino acids: CASSYGGAVGNEQFF. The DNA for the CDR3 is TGTGCCAGCAGTTATGGGGGGGCGGTGGGGAATGAGCAGTTCTTC.

The chain combines TRBV12-3 or TRBV12-4 with TRBJ1-1; a possible D gene is TRBD1 (5 bases). The CDR3 totals 13 residues. V was shortened by 4 bases and J by 1 base, with 7 bases between the two germline ends. CDR3 nucleotides: TGTGCCAGCAGTTGGAGGGGGAACACTGAAGCTTTCTTT. It codes for CASSWRGNTEAFF.

In its sample, this clonotype was seen a few times. The CDR3 DNA reads as TGTGCCAGCAGCTTAGGACAGAACGGGGAGCTGTTTTTT. This translates into CASSLGQNGELFF. The chain couples TRBV7-3 to TRBJ2-2; tentative D call: TRBD1 (6 bases). CDR1 SGHTA and CDR2 FQGTGA come from the germline V gene. The CDR3 totals 13 residues. V lost 2 bases to trimming and J lost 7 bases, with 8 bases between them. The variable domain in full, with the rest retrieved from reference TRBV7-3 and TRBJ2-2, is GAGVSQTPSNKVTEKGKYVELRCDPISGHTALYWYRQSLGQGPEFLIYFQGTGAADDSGLPNDRFFAVRPEGSVSTLKIQRTERGDSAVYLCASSLGQNGELFFGEGSRLTVL.

Only a few counts were recorded for this clonotype. The genes are TRBV23-1 and TRBJ1-5; 9 bases map to TRBD1. TRBV23-1 is an ORF; its function is uncertain. The V segment lost 0 bases and the J segment 7 bases; nucleotides outside the gene matches: 7. The CDR3 is made up of 16 amino acids. The CDR3: CASSQSRDRERQPQHF. CDR3 nucleotide sequence: TGCGCCAGCAGTCAATCCCGGGACAGGGAACGGCAGCCCCAGCATTTT.

The chain has TRBV18 and TRBJ2-1; 7 bases are a match to TRBD2. V lost 6 bases to trimming and J lost 2 bases; unmatched junction nucleotides: 4. CDR1 and CDR2 from the germline V gene are KGHSH and LQKENI. The CDR3 extends over 14 amino acids. In nucleotides, the CDR3 is TGTGCCAGCTCCGGCGGGGGAGCCTACAATGAGCAGTTCTTC. This sequence encodes CASSGGGAYNEQFF.

J is TRBJ1-5 and V is TRBV12-3 or TRBV12-4; D not resolved. V lost 5 bases to trimming and J lost 2 bases, with 13 bases between them. The CDR3 loop spans 15 amino acids. CDR3 amino acids: CASSLPGGRNQPQHF. Written as DNA, the CDR3 is TGTGCCAGCAGTCTCCCAGGCGGACGCAATCAGCCCCAGCATTTT.

This chain links TRBV3-1 with TRBJ2-1; 9 bases agree with TRBD2. V shed 3 bases, J shed 2 bases, and the junction held 11 bases outside the gene matches. The CDR3 runs to 18 residues. Germline values: CDR1 LGHDT, CDR2 YNNKEL (reference sequence). In nucleotides, the CDR3 is TGTGCCAGCAGCCAGAACTCCTATAGCGGGAGTACCTACAATGAGCAGTTCTTC. Protein: CASSQNSYSGSTYNEQFF.